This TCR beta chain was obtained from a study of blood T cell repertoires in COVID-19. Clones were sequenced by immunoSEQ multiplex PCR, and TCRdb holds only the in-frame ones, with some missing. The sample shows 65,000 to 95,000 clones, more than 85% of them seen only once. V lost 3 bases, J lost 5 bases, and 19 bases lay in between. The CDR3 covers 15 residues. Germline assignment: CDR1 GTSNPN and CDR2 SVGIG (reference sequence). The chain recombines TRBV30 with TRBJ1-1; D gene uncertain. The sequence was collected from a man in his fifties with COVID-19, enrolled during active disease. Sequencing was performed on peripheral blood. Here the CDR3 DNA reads TGTGCCTGGAGCCGCCTCAGCGGGTTGAGGACTGAAGCTTTCTTT. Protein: CAWSRLSGLRTEAFF. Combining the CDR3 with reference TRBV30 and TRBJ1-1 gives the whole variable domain SQTIHQWPATLVQPVGSPLSLECTVEGTSNPNLYWYRQAAGRGLQLLFYSVGIGQISSEVPQNLSASRPQDRQFILSSKKLLLSDSGFYLCAWSRLSGLRTEAFFGQGTRLTVV.